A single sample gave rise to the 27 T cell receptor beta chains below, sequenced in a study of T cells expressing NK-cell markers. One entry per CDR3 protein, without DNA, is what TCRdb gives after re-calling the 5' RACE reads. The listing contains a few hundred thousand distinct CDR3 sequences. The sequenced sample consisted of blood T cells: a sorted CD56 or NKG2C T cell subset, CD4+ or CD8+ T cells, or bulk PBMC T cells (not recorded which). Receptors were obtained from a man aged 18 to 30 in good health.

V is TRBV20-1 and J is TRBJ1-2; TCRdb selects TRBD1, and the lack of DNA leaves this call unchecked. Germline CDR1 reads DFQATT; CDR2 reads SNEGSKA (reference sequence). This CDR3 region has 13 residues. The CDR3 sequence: CSARLDSPYGYTF.

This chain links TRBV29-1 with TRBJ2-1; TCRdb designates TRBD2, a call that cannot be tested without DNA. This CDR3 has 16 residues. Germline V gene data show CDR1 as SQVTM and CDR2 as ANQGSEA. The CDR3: CSVSRPPQRGDGEQFF.

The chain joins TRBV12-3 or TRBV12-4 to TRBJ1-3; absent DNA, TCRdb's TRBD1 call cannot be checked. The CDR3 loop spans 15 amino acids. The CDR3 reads CASIPQGQWGNTIYF.

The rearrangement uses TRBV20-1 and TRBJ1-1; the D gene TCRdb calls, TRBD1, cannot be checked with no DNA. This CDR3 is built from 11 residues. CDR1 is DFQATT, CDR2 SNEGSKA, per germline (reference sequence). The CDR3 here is CSAPDSTEAFF.

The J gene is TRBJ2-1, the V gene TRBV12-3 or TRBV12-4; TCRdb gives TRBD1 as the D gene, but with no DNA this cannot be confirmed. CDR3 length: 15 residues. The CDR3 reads CASSPDSVQGYEQFF.

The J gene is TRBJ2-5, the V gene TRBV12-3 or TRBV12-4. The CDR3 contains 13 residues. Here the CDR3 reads CASSLDYSYAQYF.

The CDR3 protein is CATKSGSSSYEQYF. The chain links TRBV15 to TRBJ2-7. CDR3 size: 14 residues. CDR1 LNHNV and CDR2 YYDKDF come from the germline V gene (reference sequence).

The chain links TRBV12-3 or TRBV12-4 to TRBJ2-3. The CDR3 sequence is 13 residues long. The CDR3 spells CASSLRRTDTQYF.

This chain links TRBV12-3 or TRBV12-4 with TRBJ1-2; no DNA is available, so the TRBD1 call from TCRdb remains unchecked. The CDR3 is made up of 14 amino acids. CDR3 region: CASTPSGARDGYTF.

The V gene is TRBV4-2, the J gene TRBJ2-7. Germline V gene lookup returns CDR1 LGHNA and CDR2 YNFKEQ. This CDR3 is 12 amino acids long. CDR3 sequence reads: CASGISRYEQYF.

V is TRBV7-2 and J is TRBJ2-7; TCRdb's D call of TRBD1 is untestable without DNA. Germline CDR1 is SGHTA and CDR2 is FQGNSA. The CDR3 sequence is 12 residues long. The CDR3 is CASSTQGYEQYF.

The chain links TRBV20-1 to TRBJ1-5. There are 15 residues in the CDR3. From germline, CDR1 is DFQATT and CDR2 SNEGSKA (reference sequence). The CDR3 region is CSALEPLNSNQPQHF.

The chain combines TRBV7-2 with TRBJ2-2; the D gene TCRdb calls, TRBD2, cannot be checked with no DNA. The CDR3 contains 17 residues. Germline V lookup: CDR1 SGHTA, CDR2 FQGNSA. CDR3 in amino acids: CASSFPGLAGGTGELFF.

CDR3 amino acids: CASSLGHRGNQETQYF. J is TRBJ2-5 and V is TRBV5-1. CDR1 SGHRS and CDR2 YFSETQ come from the germline V gene. The CDR3 has 16 amino acids.

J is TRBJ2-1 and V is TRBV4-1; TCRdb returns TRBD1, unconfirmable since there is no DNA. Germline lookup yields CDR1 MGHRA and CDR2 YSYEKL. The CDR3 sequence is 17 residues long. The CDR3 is CASSHPRLTRSYNEQFF.

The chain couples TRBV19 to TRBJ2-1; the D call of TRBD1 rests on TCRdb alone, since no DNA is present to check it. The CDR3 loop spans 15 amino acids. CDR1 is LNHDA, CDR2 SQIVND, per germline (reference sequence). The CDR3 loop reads CASSHRSNNRVEQFF.

The CDR3 reads CASSLRDRATSPLHF. The V and J genes are TRBV5-6 and TRBJ1-6; without DNA, the TCRdb call of TRBD1 cannot be checked. CDR3 length equals 15 residues. From germline, CDR1 is SGHDT and CDR2 YYEEEE.

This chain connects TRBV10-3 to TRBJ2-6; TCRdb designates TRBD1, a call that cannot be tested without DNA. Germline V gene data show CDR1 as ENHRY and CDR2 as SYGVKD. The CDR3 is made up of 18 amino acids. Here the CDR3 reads CAISERGQTSSGANVLTF.

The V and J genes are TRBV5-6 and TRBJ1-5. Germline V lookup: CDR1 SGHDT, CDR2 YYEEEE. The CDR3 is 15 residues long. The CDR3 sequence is CASSLGQYLGQPQHF.

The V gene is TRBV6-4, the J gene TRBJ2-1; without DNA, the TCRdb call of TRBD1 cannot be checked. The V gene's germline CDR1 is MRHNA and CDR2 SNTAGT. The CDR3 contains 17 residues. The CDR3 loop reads CASSEQGGFVGSNEQFF.

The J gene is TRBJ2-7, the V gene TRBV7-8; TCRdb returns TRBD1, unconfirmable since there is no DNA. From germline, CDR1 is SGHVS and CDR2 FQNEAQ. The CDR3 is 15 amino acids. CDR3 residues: CASSLVGTVSYEQYF.

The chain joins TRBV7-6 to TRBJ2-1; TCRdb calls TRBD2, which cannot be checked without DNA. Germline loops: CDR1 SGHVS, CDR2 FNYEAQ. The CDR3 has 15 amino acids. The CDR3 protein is CASTSREASGNEQFF.

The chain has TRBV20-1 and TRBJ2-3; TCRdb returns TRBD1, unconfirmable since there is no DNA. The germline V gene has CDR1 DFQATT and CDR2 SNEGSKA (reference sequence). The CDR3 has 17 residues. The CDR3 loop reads CSVPGYWSGRIADTQYF.

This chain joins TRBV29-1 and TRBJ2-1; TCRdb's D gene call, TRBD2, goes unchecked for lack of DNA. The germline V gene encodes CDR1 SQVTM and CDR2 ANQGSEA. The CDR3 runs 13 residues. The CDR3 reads CSVGSGGAVEQFF.

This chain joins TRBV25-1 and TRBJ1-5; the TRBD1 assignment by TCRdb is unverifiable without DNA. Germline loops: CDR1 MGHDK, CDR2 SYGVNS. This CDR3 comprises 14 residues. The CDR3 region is CASSEGGGGAPQHF.

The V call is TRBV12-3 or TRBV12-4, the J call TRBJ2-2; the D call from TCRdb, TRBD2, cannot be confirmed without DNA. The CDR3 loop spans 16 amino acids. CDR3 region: CASSFGKSGKAGELFF.

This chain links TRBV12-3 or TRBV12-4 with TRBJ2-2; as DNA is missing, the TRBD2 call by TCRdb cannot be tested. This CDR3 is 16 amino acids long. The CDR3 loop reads CASSSGLAGLTGELFF.